This T cell receptor beta chain was retrieved from a study of control samples from healthy donors and cancer patients. Produced via immunoSEQ multiplex PCR; TCRdb's table is partial and in-frame only. The sample carries 130,000 to 150,000 clones, 91% recorded once. Sequenced input: blood. The TCR comes from a man younger than 40 in good health.

The CDR3 is CASSLAIGELFF. CDR3 in DNA: TGTGCCAGCAGCTTAGCGATCGGGGAGCTGTTTTTT. The chain combines TRBV5-6 with TRBJ2-2; D remains unclear. Germline lookup yields CDR1 SGHDT and CDR2 YYEEEE. Between the trimmed V and J ends, which lost 2 bases and 7 bases, there was a span of 6 bases. This CDR3 region has 12 residues.